These 25 T cell receptor beta chains share one sample of origin, sequenced in a study of cytomegalovirus exposure and HLA in healthy donors. The study ran its PCR with 60 Vbeta and 13 Jbeta primers. This table comes from immunoSEQ multiplex PCR, and its TCRdb copy is limited to in-frame clones, with some not included. Here the sample spans more than 200,000 clones, roughly 70% being singletons. Specimen: PBMCs. The receptors here all came from a man in his forties or fifties in good health and CMV-seropositive.

A note on this clone: The identical CDR3 is also encoded by other nucleotide sequences in the sample. The J gene is TRBJ1-3, the V gene TRBV7-6, with D unclear. Trimming left V 0 bases short and J 1 base short, with 10 bases between. This CDR3 has 16 amino acids. CDR1 and CDR2 from the germline V gene are SGHVS and FNYEAQ. CDR3 protein: CASSLAGGPSGNTIYF. CDR3 nucleotides: TGTGCCAGCAGCTTAGCGGGAGGACCATCTGGAAACACCATATATTTT. The full variable domain, with the rest looked up from reference TRBV7-6 and TRBJ1-3, is GAGVSQSPRYKVTKRGQDVALRCDPISGHVSLYWYRQALGQGPEFLTYFNYEAQQDKSGLPNDRFSAERPEGSISTLTIQRTEQRDSAMYRCASSLAGGPSGNTIYFGEGSWLTVV.

The V call is TRBV7-6, the J call TRBJ1-5, with D tentatively TRBD1 (5 bases). Germline CDR1 reads SGHVS; CDR2 reads FNYEAQ. The V and J ends lost 0 bases and 2 bases respectively, with 14 bases between them. The CDR3 is 17 residues long. CDR3: CASSLAPTVTGNQPQHF. In DNA form, the CDR3 reads TGTGCCAGCAGCTTAGCTCCGACAGTTACCGGCAATCAGCCCCAGCATTTT.

This clone was detected once. V is TRBV7-2 and J is TRBJ2-7; 8 bases are a match to TRBD1. The CDR3 length is 15 residues. In germline, CDR1 is SGHTA, CDR2 FQGNSA. V gave up 4 bases and J gave up 3 bases; unmatched junction bases: 8. CDR3 in DNA: TGTGCCAGCAGCTCCCCCCGGACAGGGTTCTACGAGCAGTACTTC. This gives the protein CASSSPRTGFYEQYF.

J is TRBJ2-7 and V is TRBV19, with 10 bases identical to TRBD2. Per germline, CDR1 LNHDA and CDR2 SQIVND (reference sequence). V shed 3 bases and J 0 bases; nucleotides not matched to a gene: 8. CDR3 size: 17 residues. The CDR3 region is CASSMGRTSGFSYEQYF. CDR3 coding DNA: TGTGCCAGTAGTATGGGGCGGACTAGCGGATTCTCCTACGAGCAGTACTTC.

This clone appeared a few times. This chain joins TRBV7-9 and TRBJ1-1; possibly TRBD1 for D (6 bases). The CDR3 length is 12 residues. Trimming took off 0 bases at V and 7 bases at J, with 6 bases between the two ends. CDR1 is SEHNR and CDR2 is FQNEAQ in the germline V gene (reference sequence). CDR3 sequence (DNA): TGTGCCAGCAGCTTAGCGGACAGTGAAGCTTTCTTT. Its protein product is CASSLADSEAFF.

The rearrangement links TRBV28 to TRBJ1-1, with D possibly being TRBD1 (5 bases). Between the trimmed V and J ends, which lost 1 base and 0 bases, there was a span of 15 bases. Germline V gene sequence: CDR1 MDHEN, CDR2 SYDVKM. The length of the CDR3 is 17 residues. In DNA, the CDR3 is TGTGCCAGCAGTTTATTAATTCAGGGCGGATTGAACACTGAAGCTTTCTTT. This sequence encodes CASSLLIQGGLNTEAFF.

This clone has just a few counts. This chain joins TRBV5-8 and TRBJ2-3; 9 nucleotides line up with TRBD1. Trimming removed 3 bases from V and 2 bases from J; junction bases left unmatched: 7. The CDR3 has 16 amino acids. CDR1 is SGHTS, CDR2 YDEGEE, per germline. The CDR3 protein is CASSSPRDRVTDTQYF. As DNA, the CDR3 is TGTGCCAGCAGCTCCCCCCGGGACAGGGTCACAGATACGCAGTATTTT.

V usage is TRBV6-1 and J usage is TRBJ2-6; D unclear. CDR3 length: 16 residues. The V gene lost 5 bases and the J gene lost 0 bases, with 11 bases spanning the gap. Germline V gene sequence: CDR1 MNHNS, CDR2 SASEGT. The CDR3 DNA follows: TGTGCCAGCAGTCAAGACTCCTACTCTGGGGCCAACGTCCTGACTTTC. Amino acid sequence: CASSQDSYSGANVLTF.

This clone turned up a few times. The rearrangement joins TRBV19 to TRBJ2-2; tentatively, D is TRBD1 (6 bases). This CDR3 spans 14 amino acids. Germline V gene data show CDR1 as LNHDA and CDR2 as SQIVND (reference sequence). The V end was cut by 6 bases, the J end by 6 bases, with 14 bases between. CDR3 coding DNA: TGTGCCAGTAGCCCCAGGGGATCGGCCGGGGAGCTGTTTTTT. Its translation: CASSPRGSAGELFF.

A word on this clone: The junction shows a germline mismatch at one end, possibly a read error. The rearrangement joins TRBV14 to TRBJ2-5; D not certain. Germline V gene data show CDR1 as SGHDN and CDR2 as FVKESK. This CDR3 spans 11 amino acids. The CDR3 sequence is CASSHQETQYF. The CDR3 nucleotides are TGTGCCAGCAGCCACCAGGAGACCCAGTACTTC.

The chain joins TRBV19 to TRBJ2-7; TRBD1 matches 9 bases. The trim removed 4 bases at V and 3 bases at J, leaving 4 bases unmatched. The CDR3 is 14 residues long. From germline, CDR1 is LNHDA and CDR2 SQIVND (reference sequence). The CDR3, as DNA: TGTGCCAGTAGTAGCCGGGACAGGGTCTACGAGCAGTACTTC. Protein: CASSSRDRVYEQYF.

This clone was detected a few times. Other DNA sequences in the sample encode the same CDR3. V usage is TRBV5-1 and J usage is TRBJ1-4; no clear D gene. With 4 bases removed from V and 5 bases from J, the gap between germline ends came to 15 bases. The germline CDR1 and CDR2 sequences are SGHRS and YFSETQ. This CDR3 region has 15 residues. The CDR3 nucleotides are TGCGCCAGCAGCCCGACGGACTCGCCCAATGAAAAACTGTTTTTT. Translation: CASSPTDSPNEKLFF.

This clone was detected a few times. This chain joins TRBV11-2 and TRBJ2-3, with 13 positions matching TRBD2. The CDR3 extends over 16 amino acids. Germline CDR1 SGHAT, CDR2 FQNNGV. V lost 3 bases, J lost 2 bases, and 2 bases stayed unmatched. CDR3 coding DNA: TGTGCCAGCAGCTTTACTAGCGGGGGGGACACAGATACGCAGTATTTT. The encoded protein is CASSFTSGGDTDTQYF.

The chain recombines TRBV6-1 with TRBJ1-1; 7 bases are shared with TRBD1. Germline V CDR1 and CDR2: MNHNS, SASEGT. J gave up 5 bases and V 3 bases, and 15 bases lay outside the gene matches. The CDR3 totals 17 residues. CDR3 bases: TGTGCCAGCAGTGACCTACACCCGACAGGGTGGGGGACTGAAGCTTTCTTT. It codes for CASSDLHPTGWGTEAFF.

This chain links TRBV29-1 with TRBJ1-3, with 7 bases lining up with TRBD1. V lost 2 bases to trimming and J lost 2 bases; unmatched junction nucleotides: 0. Germline loops: CDR1 SQVTM, CDR2 ANQGSEA. This CDR3 comprises 13 residues. The CDR3 loop reads CSVEQGAGNTIYF. The CDR3 DNA reads TGCAGCGTTGAACAGGGGGCTGGAAACACCATATATTTT.

This chain joins TRBV9 and TRBJ1-5, with a tentative D call TRBD1 (6 bases). The ends were cut back, 5 bases at V and 4 bases at J, with 13 bases in the middle. Germline V gene lookup returns CDR1 SGDLS and CDR2 YYNGEE. The CDR3 length is 14 residues. The CDR3 here is CASSAAGVNQPQHF. CDR3 nucleotides: TGTGCCAGCAGTGCGGCAGGGGTAAATCAGCCCCAGCATTTT.

V usage is TRBV7-8 and J usage is TRBJ1-2; D is ambiguous. Per germline, CDR1 SGHVS and CDR2 FQNEAQ. The CDR3 loop spans 13 amino acids. Trimming left V 4 bases short and J 8 bases short, with 14 bases between. CDR3 sequence (DNA): TGTGCCAGCAGCTCGGGAGGCTCTATGGGCTACACCTTC. This translates into CASSSGGSMGYTF.

This clone was found once. CDR3 DNA: TGTGCCAGCAGCTTACCCGGTACCTATGGCTACACCTTC. Encoded protein: CASSLPGTYGYTF. The chain has TRBV5-4 and TRBJ1-2; D call uncertain. Germline CDR1 SGHNT, CDR2 YYREEE (reference sequence). Trimming shortened V by 2 bases and J by 4 bases, and 9 bases separated the two germline ends. The length of the CDR3 is 13 residues.

The V call is TRBV7-2, the J call TRBJ1-5; 10 bases line up with TRBD1. V lost 4 bases and J lost 6; bases outside the gene matches: 6. The CDR3 is 15 residues long. Germline CDR1 is SGHTA and CDR2 is FQGNSA. The CDR3 protein is CASSSTGTGAQPQHF. In nucleotides, the CDR3 is TGTGCCAGCAGCTCCACCGGGACAGGGGCTCAGCCCCAGCATTTT. The whole variable domain, remainder taken from reference TRBV7-2 and TRBJ1-5, is GAGVSQSPSNKVTEKGKDVELRCDPISGHTALYWYRQSLGQGLEFLIYFQGNSAPDKSGLPSDRFSAERTGGSVSTLTIQRTQQEDSAVYLCASSSTGTGAQPQHFGDGTRLSIL.

V and J are TRBV2 and TRBJ1-2, with D hard to call. Germline-derived CDR1 and CDR2 are SNHLY and FYNNEI. Trimming shortened V by 3 bases and J by 4 bases, and 9 bases separated the two germline ends. The CDR3 sequence is 13 residues long. The CDR3 loop reads CASSEAPSYGYTF. In DNA form, the CDR3 reads TGTGCCAGCAGTGAGGCCCCCTCCTATGGCTACACCTTC.

This clone has just a few counts. The chain is built from TRBV6-5 and TRBJ2-7; D is ambiguous. The germline CDR1 and CDR2 sequences are MNHEY and SVGAGI. The CDR3 length is 12 residues. Trimming cost V 5 bases and J 1 base, with 6 bases left between them. In DNA form, the CDR3 reads TGTGCCAGCAGTACAGCATCCTACGAGCAGTACTTC. This sequence encodes CASSTASYEQYF.

This clone came up once. The chain has TRBV27 and TRBJ1-5; 7 positions agree with TRBD1. The CDR3 extends over 16 amino acids. The V gene's germline CDR1 is MNHEY and CDR2 SMNVEV (reference sequence). J gave up 0 bases and V 2 bases, and 4 bases lay outside the gene matches. The CDR3 loop is CASSLGRGHSNQPQHF. The CDR3 DNA follows: TGTGCCAGCAGTTTAGGAAGGGGGCATAGCAATCAGCCCCAGCATTTT.

This clone was seen only a few times. The rearrangement links TRBV11-2 to TRBJ2-3; D remains unclear. The V end was cut by 5 bases, the J end by 0 bases, with 9 bases between. The CDR3 is 14 amino acids. Germline V gives CDR1 SGHAT, CDR2 FQNNGV. The CDR3 DNA follows: TGTGCCAGCAGCCCCCTCTCCAGCACAGATACGCAGTATTTT. Its translation: CASSPLSSTDTQYF.

The V call is TRBV2, the J call TRBJ2-1; TRBD1 matches at 9 bases. Germline V gene sequence: CDR1 SNHLY, CDR2 FYNNEI. J was trimmed by 6 bases and V by 5 bases; bases with no gene match: 5. CDR3 length: 14 residues. In DNA, the CDR3 is TGTGCCAGCAGTCAGGGACAGGGCCCCAATGAGCAGTTCTTC. Translation gives CASSQGQGPNEQFF.

The V and J genes are TRBV6-5 and TRBJ2-7; TRBD1 agrees at 10 bases. CDR3 length: 13 residues. The V segment lost 6 bases and the J segment 4 bases; nucleotides outside the gene matches: 3. Germline CDR1 MNHEY, CDR2 SVGAGI. The CDR3, as DNA: TGTGCCAGCAGCATGGGACAGGGGTACGAGCAGTACTTC. The encoded protein is CASSMGQGYEQYF.